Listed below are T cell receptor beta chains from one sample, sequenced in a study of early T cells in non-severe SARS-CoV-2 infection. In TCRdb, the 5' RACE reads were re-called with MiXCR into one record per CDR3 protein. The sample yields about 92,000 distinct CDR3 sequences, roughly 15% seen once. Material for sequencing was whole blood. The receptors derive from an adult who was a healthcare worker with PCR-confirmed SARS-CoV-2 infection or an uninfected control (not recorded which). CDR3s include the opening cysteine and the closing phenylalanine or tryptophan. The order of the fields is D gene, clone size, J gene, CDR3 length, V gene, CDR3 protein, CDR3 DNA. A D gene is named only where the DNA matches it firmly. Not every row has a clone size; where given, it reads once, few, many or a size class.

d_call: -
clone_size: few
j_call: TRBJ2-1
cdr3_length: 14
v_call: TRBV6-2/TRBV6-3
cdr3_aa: CASSYSTDVNEQFF
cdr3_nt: TGTGCCAGCAGTTACTCGACCGACGTCAATGAGCAGTTCTTC

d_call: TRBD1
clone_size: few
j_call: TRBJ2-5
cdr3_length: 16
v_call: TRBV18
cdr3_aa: CASSLRTGTGKETQYF
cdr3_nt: TGTGCCAGCTCGCTGAGAACCGGGACAGGGAAAGAGACCCAGTACTTC

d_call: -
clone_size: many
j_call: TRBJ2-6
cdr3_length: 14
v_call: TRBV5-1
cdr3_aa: CASSFQTGANVLTF
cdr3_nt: TGCGCCAGCAGCTTCCAAACCGGGGCCAACGTCCTGACTTTC

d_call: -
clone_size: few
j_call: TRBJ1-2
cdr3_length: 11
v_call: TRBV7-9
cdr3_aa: CASSLALTPTF
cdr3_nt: TGTGCCAGCAGCTTAGCTCTCACACCCACCTTC

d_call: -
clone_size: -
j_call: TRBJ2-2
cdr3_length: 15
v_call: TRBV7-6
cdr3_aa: CASSPGGADTGELFF
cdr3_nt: TGTGCCAGCAGCCCAGGTGGGGCTGACACCGGGGAGCTGTTTTTT

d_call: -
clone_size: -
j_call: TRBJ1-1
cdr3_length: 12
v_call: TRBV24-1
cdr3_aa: CATSDLAGEAFF
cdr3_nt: TGTGCCACCAGTGATTTGGCGGGTGAAGCTTTCTTT

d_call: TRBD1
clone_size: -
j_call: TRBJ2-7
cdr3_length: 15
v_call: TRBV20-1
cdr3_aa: CSARDPVQGAYEQYF
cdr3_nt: TGCAGTGCTAGGGACCCGGTACAGGGGGCCTACGAGCAGTACTTC

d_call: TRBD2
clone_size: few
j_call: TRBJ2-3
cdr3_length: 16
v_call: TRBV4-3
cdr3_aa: CASSRTSGSPSDTQYF
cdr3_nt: TGCGCCAGCAGCCGGACTAGCGGGAGCCCTTCAGATACGCAGTATTTT

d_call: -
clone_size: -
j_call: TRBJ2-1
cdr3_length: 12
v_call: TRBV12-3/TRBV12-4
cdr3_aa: CASRLYGNEQFF
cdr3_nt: TGTGCCAGCAGACTCTACGGCAATGAGCAGTTCTTC

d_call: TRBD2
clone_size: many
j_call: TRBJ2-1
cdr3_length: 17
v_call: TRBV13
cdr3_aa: CASSLRGLAGAYNEQFF
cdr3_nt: TGTGCCAGCAGCTTAAGGGGCCTAGCGGGGGCCTACAATGAGCAGTTCTTC

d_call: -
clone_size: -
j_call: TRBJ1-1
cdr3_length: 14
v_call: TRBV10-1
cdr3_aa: CASSANRLNTEAFF
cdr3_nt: TGCGCCAGCAGTGCTAACAGACTGAACACTGAAGCTTTCTTT

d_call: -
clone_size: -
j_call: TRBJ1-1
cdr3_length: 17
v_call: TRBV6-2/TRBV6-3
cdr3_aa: CASSYSIWQGQNTEAFF
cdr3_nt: TGTGCCAGCAGTTACTCGATCTGGCAGGGACAGAACACTGAAGCTTTCTTT

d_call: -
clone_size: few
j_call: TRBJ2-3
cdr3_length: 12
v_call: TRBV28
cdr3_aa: CASCSGTDTQYF
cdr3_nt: TGTGCCAGCTGTAGCGGCACAGATACGCAGTATTTT

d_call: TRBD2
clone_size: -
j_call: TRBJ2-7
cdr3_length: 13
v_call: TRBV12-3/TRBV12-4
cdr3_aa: CASSPLAGGEQYF
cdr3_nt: TGTGCCAGCAGTCCCCTAGCGGGAGGCGAGCAGTACTTC

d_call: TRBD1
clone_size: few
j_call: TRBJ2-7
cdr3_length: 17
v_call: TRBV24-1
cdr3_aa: CATSDIRSGTESYEQYF
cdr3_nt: TGTGCCACCAGTGACATTAGGTCCGGGACAGAGTCCTACGAGCAGTACTTC

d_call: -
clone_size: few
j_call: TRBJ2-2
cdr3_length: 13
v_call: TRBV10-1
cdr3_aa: CASRRDNTGELFF
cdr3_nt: TGCGCCAGCCGCCGGGACAACACCGGGGAGCTGTTTTTT

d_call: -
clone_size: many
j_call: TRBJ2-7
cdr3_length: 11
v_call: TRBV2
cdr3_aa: CASSVGEVQNF
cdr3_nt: TGTGCCAGCAGTGTAGGGGAGGTTCAGAACTTC

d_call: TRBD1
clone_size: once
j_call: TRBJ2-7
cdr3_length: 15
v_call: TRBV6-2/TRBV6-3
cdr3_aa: CASSYAGQGAYDQYF
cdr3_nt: TGTGCCAGCAGTTATGCGGGACAGGGGGCCTACGACCAGTACTTC

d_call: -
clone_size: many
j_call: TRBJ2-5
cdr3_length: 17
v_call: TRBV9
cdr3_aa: CASSVVGSPLRQETQYF
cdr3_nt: TGTGCCAGCAGCGTAGTAGGGTCCCCCCTGCGGCAAGAGACCCAGTACTTC

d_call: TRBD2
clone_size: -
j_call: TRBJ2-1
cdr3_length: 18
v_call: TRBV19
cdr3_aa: CASSLGTSGVSSYNEQFF
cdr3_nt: TGTGCCAGTAGTCTCGGGACTAGCGGGGTGAGCTCCTACAATGAGCAGTTCTTC

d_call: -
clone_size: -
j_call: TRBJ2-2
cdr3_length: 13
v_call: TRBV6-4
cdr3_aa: CASSASSTGELFF
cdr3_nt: TGTGCCAGCAGTGCGTCTAGCACCGGGGAGCTGTTTTTT

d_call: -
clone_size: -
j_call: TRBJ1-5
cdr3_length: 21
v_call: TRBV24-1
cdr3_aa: CATSGPGTSLLWSVFNQPQHF
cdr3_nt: TGTGCCACCAGTGGGCCAGGGACAAGTCTTCTTTGGTCCGTTTTCAATCAGCCCCAGCATTTT

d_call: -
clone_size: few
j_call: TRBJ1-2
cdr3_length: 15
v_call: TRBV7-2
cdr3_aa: CASSGGPSPGYGYTF
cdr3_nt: TGTGCCAGCAGTGGAGGACCCTCTCCGGGCTATGGCTACACCTTC

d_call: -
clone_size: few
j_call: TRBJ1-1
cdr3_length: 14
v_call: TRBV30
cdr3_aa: CARTGPSSNTEAFF
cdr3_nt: TGTGCCAGAACCGGGCCTTCTTCTAACACTGAAGCTTTCTTT

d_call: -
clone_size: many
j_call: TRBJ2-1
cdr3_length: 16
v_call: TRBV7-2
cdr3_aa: CASSLAGGTSYNEQFF
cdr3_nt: TGTGCCAGCAGCTTAGCTGGGGGAACGAGCTACAATGAGCAGTTCTTC

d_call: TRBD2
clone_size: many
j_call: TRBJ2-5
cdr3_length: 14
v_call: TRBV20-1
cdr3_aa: CSARGELAVETQYF
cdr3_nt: TGCAGTGCTAGAGGGGAACTAGCGGTAGAGACCCAGTACTTC

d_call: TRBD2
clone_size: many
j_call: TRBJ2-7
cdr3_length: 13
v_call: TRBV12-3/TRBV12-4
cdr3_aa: CASRSREGYEQYF
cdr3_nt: TGTGCCAGCAGATCGCGGGAGGGTTATGAGCAGTACTTC

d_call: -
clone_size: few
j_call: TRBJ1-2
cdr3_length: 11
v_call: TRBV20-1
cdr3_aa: CSAPRGDGYTF
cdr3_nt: TGCAGTGCCCCCAGAGGGGACGGCTACACCTTC

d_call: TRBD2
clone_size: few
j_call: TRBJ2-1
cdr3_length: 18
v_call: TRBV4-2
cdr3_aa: CASSQVGLAGATGNEQFF
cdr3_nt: TGTGCCAGCAGCCAAGTTGGACTAGCGGGGGCAACTGGGAATGAGCAGTTCTTC

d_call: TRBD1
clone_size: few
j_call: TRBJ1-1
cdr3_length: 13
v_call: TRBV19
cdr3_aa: CASIGTGDTEAFF
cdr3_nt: TGTGCCAGTATTGGGACAGGGGACACTGAAGCTTTCTTT

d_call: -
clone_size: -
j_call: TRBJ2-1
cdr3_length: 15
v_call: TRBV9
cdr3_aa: CASSGTSFSYNEQFF
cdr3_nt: TGTGCCAGCAGCGGTACTAGTTTTTCCTACAATGAGCAGTTCTTC

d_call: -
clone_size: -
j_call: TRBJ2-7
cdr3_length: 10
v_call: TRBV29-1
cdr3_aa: CSVWDYEQYF
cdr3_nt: TGCAGCGTTTGGGACTACGAGCAGTACTTC

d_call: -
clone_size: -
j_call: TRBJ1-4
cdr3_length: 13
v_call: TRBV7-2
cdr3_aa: CASSPLLDGKLFF
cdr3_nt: TGTGCCAGCAGCCCGCTGCTCGACGGAAAACTGTTTTTT

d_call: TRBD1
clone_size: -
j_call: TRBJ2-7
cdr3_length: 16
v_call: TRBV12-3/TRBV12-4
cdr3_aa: CASSLARQGIPYEQYF
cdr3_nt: TGTGCCAGCAGTTTAGCGCGACAGGGTATCCCCTACGAGCAGTACTTC

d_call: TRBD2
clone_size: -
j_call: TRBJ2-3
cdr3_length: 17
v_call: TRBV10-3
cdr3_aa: CAISEPGLAGATDTQYF
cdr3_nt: TGTGCCATCAGTGAGCCGGGACTAGCGGGAGCCACAGATACGCAGTATTTT

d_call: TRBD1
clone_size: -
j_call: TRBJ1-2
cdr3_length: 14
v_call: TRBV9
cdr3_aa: CASSVESGGYGYTF
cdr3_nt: TGTGCCAGCAGCGTAGAATCAGGGGGCTATGGCTACACCTTC

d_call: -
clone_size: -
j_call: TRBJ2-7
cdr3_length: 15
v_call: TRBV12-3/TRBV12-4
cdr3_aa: CASSPVRGLVHEQYF
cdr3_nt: TGTGCCAGCAGTCCCGTCCGGGGGCTCGTCCACGAGCAGTACTTC

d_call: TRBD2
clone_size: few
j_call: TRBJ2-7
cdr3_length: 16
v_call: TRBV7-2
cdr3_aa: CASSDQVSGAFYEQYF
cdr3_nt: TGTGCCAGCAGCGATCAAGTTAGCGGGGCCTTCTACGAGCAGTACTTC

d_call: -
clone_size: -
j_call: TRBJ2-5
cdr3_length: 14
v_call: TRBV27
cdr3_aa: CASSLFSGLETQYF
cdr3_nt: TGTGCCAGCAGTTTATTTTCAGGCTTGGAGACCCAGTACTTC

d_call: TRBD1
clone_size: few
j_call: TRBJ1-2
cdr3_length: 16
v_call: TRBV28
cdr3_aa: CASRPVLGGRGYGYTF
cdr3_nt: TGTGCCAGCAGACCCGTTTTAGGGGGCCGTGGCTATGGCTACACCTTC

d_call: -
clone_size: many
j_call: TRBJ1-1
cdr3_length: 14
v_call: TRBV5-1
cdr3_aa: CASSFLTGSTEAFF
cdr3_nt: TGCGCCAGCAGCTTTTTGACCGGGTCCACTGAAGCTTTCTTT

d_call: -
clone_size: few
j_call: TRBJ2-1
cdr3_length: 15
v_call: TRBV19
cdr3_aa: CASSTLGSSYNEQFF
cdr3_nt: TGTGCCAGTAGTACGCTGGGGAGCTCCTACAATGAGCAGTTCTTC

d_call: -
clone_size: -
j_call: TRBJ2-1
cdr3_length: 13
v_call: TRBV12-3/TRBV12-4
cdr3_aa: CASSYWTDNEQFF
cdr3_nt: TGTGCCAGCAGTTATTGGACTGACAATGAGCAGTTCTTC

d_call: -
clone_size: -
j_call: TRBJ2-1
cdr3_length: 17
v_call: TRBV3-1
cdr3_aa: CASSQTGRLANYNEQFF
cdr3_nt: TGTGCCAGCAGCCAGACGGGGCGGCTAGCGAACTACAATGAGCAGTTCTTC

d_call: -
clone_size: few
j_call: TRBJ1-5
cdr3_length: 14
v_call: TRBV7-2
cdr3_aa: CASSILTDYQPQHF
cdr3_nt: TGTGCCAGCAGCATACTCACAGACTATCAGCCCCAGCATTTT

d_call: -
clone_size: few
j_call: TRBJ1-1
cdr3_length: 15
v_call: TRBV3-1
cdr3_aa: CASSQGVRGITEAFF
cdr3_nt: TGTGCCAGCAGCCAAGGGGTTAGGGGGATTACTGAAGCTTTCTTT

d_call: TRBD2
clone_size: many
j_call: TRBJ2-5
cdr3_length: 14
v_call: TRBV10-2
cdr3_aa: CASSPSGRGETQYF
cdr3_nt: TGCGCCAGCAGTCCTAGCGGGAGGGGAGAGACCCAGTACTTC

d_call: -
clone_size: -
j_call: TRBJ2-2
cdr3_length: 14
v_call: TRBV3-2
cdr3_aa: CASSQAFGSGELFF
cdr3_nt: TGTGCCAGCAGCCAAGCTTTCGGGAGCGGGGAGCTGTTTTTT

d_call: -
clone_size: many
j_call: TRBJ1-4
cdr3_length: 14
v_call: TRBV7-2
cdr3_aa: CASSLSRENEKLFF
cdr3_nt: TGTGCCAGCAGCTTATCAAGGGAGAATGAAAAACTGTTTTTT

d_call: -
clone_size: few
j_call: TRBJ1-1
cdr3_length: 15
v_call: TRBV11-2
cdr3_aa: CASSPGTPMNTEAFF
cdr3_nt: TGTGCCAGCAGCCCAGGGACCCCTATGAACACTGAAGCTTTCTTT

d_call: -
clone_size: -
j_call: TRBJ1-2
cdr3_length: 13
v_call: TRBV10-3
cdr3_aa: CATKPGPNYGYTF
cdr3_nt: TGTGCCACAAAGCCAGGTCCTAACTATGGCTACACCTTC

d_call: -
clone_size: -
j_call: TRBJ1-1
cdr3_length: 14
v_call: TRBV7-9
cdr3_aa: CASSFLGLDTEAFF
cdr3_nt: TGTGCCAGCAGCTTTCTAGGGTTGGATACTGAAGCTTTCTTT